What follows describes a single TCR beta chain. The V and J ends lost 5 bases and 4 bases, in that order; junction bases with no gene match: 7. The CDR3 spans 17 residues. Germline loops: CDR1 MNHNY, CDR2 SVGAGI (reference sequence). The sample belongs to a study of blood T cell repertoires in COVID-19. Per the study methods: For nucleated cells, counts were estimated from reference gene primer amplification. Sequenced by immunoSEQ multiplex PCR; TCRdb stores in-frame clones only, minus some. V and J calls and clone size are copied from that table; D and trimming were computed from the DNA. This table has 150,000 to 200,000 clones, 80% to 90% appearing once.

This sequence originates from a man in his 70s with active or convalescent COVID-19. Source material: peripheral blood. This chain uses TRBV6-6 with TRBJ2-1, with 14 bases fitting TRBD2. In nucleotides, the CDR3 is TGTGCCAGCAGTCAGACTAGCGGGGGGGCCGGGTACAATGAGCAGTTCTTC. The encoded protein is CASSQTSGGAGYNEQFF.